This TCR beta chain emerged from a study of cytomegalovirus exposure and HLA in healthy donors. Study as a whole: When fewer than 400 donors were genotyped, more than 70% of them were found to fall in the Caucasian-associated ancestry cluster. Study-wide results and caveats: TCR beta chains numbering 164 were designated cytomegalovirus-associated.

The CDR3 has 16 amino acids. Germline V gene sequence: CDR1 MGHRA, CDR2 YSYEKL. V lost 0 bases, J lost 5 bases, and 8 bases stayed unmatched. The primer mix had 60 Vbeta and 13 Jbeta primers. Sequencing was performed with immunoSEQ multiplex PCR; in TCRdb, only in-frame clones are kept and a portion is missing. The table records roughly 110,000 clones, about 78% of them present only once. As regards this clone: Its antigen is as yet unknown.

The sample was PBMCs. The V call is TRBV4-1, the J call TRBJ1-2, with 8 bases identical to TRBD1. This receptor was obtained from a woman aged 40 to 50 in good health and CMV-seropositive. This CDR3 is CASSQDDTGGNYGYTF. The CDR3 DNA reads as TGCGCCAGCAGCCAAGATGATACAGGGGGAAATTATGGCTACACCTTC.